Sequencing of this TCR beta chain was carried out in a study of cytomegalovirus exposure and HLA in healthy donors. The PCR was carried out with 60 Vbeta primers and 13 Jbeta primers. The data were produced by immunoSEQ multiplex PCR, yet TCRdb's version contains in-frame clones alone and is incomplete. The table has roughly 100,000 clones, 64% seen once. Germline assignment: CDR1 MNHEY and CDR2 SVGAGI. The CDR3 spans 16 residues. Germline trimming cut 2 bases from V and 4 bases from J; bases unmatched to any gene: 5. Material: PBMCs. This chain uses TRBV6-5 with TRBJ1-1, with TRBD1 identical over 12 bases. The receptor comes from a man in his sixties in good health and CMV-seronegative. This chain's CDR3 is CASSYGTGGRGTEAFF. CDR3 DNA: TGTGCCAGCAGTTACGGGACAGGGGGCCGTGGCACTGAAGCTTTCTTT.